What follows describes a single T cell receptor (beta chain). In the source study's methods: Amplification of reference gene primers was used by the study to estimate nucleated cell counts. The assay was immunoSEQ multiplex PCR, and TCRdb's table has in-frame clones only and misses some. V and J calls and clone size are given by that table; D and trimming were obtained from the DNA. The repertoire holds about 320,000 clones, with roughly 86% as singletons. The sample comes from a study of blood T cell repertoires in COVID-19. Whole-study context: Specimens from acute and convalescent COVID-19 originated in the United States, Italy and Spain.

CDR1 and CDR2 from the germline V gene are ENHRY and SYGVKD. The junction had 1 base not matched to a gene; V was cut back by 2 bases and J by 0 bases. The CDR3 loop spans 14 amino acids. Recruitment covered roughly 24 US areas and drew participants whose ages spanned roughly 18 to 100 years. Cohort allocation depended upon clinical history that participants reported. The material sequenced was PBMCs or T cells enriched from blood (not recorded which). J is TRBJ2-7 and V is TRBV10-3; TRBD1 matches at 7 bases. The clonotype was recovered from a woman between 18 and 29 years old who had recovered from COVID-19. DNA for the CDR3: TGTGCCATCAGTGAGGGACAGGCCTCCTACGAGCAGTACTTC. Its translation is CAISEGQASYEQYF.